This TCR beta chain was obtained from a study of blood T cell repertoires in COVID-19. As for the study in general: Sites in the United States, Italy and Spain provided acute and convalescent COVID-19 samples. T cells, B-cell-depleted T cells, or PBMCs supplied cDNA or gDNA.

CDR1 and CDR2 (germline): KGHSH, LQKENI. Deletions cut 5 bases from V and 4 bases from J, with 17 bases between. The CDR3 consists of 16 residues. This clone was seen just once. Authors' processing steps: Cell counts per sample came from amplifying reference gene primers. Repertoires were generated with immunoSEQ multiplex PCR, while TCRdb's copy carries only in-frame clones and drops some. V and J calls and clone size are given by that table; D and trimming were obtained from the DNA. The sample has over 200,000 clones, roughly 80% seen once. This sequence joins TRBV18 and TRBJ1-4; tentatively, D is TRBD1 (5 bases). Source material: peripheral blood. The receptor was derived from a woman between 40 and 55 years old with active or convalescent COVID-19. The CDR3 DNA sequence: TGTGCCAGCTCATCAACAGACGGCGACAGTAATGAAAAACTGTTTTTT. This codes for CASSSTDGDSNEKLFF.